The 8 T cell receptor beta chains presented below share a single source sample, sequenced in a study of cytomegalovirus exposure and HLA in healthy donors (dated by TCRdb to about 2017). Library preparation employed the immunoSEQ multiplex PCR assay. A mixture of 60 forward primers for TCR Vbeta segments and 13 reverse primers for TCR Jbeta segments was used in the multiplex PCR. The immuneACCESS repertoire file appears here via TCRdb, limited to in-frame rearrangements. These files lack a portion of the clones; in checked studies, under half of the deficit traces to unresolved V genes, and the cause of the others is not known. The sample includes about 160,000 clones, with about three quarters observed a single time. The ten largest clones capture around 0.98% of the sample. The specimen was PBMCs. The receptor source for this set is a woman aged 50 to 60 in good health and CMV-seropositive.

The V and J genes are TRBV28 and TRBJ1-5; perhaps TRBD1 as D (6 bases). CDR1 and CDR2 from the germline V gene are MDHEN and SYDVKM. V lost 4 bases to trimming and J lost 7 bases, with 17 bases between them. There are 15 residues in the CDR3. The DNA of the CDR3 is TGTGCCAGCAGTTCCCAGGACAGTTTCGGCCAGCCCCAGCATTTT. This translates into CASSSQDSFGQPQHF.

This chain uses TRBV5-6 with TRBJ1-6; D might be TRBD1 (5 bases). Germline V gene sequence: CDR1 SGHDT, CDR2 YYEEEE. Trimming shortened V by 4 bases and J by 9 bases, and 17 bases separated the two germline ends. There are 15 residues in the CDR3. Written as DNA, the CDR3 is TGTGCCAGCAGCCGGTGGCCAGAAAGGGGTTCACCCCTCCACTTT. Protein product: CASSRWPERGSPLHF.

This clone was seen once. The V and J genes are TRBV4-3 and TRBJ1-4; no firm D call. V was shortened by 1 base and J by 0 bases, with 9 bases between the two germline ends. CDR1 LGHNA and CDR2 YSLEER come from the germline V gene. The CDR3 extends over 16 amino acids. The DNA of the CDR3 is TGCGCCAGCAGCCAAGGCGCCCAAGCAACTAATGAAAAACTGTTTTTT. This encodes CASSQGAQATNEKLFF.

The CDR3 DNA reads TGCGCCAGCAGCTTGGCCGGACAGGGGGCTTTTGATACGCAGTATTTT. Its protein product is CASSLAGQGAFDTQYF. The V and J genes are TRBV5-1 and TRBJ2-3, with 11 bases fitting TRBD1. V shed 0 bases and J 6 bases; nucleotides not matched to a gene: 6. CDR1 SGHRS and CDR2 YFSETQ come from the germline V gene. The CDR3 has 16 residues.

This clone was detected only a few times. This chain joins TRBV6-5 and TRBJ1-1; possible D gene TRBD1, 6 bases. From germline, CDR1 is MNHEY and CDR2 SVGAGI. The CDR3 totals 15 residues. The germline V and J ends were trimmed by 5 bases and 6 bases, with 19 bases remaining between them. Here the CDR3 reads CASSKEQGRIAEAFF. The CDR3 DNA reads as TGTGCCAGCAGTAAAGAACAGGGTCGGATTGCTGAAGCTTTCTTT.

J is TRBJ2-7 and V is TRBV12-5; D ambiguous. The germline V gene encodes CDR1 LGHNT and CDR2 FRNRAP. This CDR3 spans 12 amino acids. The germline V and J ends were trimmed by 6 bases and 6 bases, with 12 bases remaining between them. CDR3 coding DNA: TGTGCTAGTGGCGTCCAACTTGGCGAGCAGTACTTC. This sequence encodes CASGVQLGEQYF.

The gene calls are TRBV18 and TRBJ1-2; TRBD1 agrees at 8 bases. V gave up 5 bases and J gave up 7 bases; unmatched junction bases: 12. The CDR3 covers 15 residues. Germline CDR1 and CDR2: KGHSH and LQKENI. CDR3 in amino acids: CASSAFRDRPGGYTF. The CDR3 DNA is TGTGCCAGCTCAGCCTTCCGGGACAGGCCGGGTGGCTACACCTTC.

This sequence joins TRBV27 and TRBJ1-5; no definite D call. Germline V gene data show CDR1 as MNHEY and CDR2 as SMNVEV (reference sequence). The CDR3 loop spans 13 amino acids. V lost 4 bases and J lost 7, with 11 bases in between. The CDR3: CASSYSQVQPQHF. The CDR3, as DNA: TGTGCCAGCAGTTACAGTCAAGTCCAGCCCCAGCATTTT.